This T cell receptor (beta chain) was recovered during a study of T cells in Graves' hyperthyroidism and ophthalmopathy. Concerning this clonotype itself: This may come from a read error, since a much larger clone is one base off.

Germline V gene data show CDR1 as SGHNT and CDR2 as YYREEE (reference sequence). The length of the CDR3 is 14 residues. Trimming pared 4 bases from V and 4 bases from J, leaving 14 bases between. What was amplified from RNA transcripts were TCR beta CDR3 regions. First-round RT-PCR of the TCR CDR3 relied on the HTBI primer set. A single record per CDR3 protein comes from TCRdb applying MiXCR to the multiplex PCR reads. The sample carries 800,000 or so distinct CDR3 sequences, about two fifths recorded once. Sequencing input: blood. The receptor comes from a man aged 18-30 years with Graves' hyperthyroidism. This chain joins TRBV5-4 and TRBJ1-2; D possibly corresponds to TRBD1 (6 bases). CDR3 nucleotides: TGTGCCAGCAGCCCGAAGGACAGACTCTATGGCTACACCTTC. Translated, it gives CASSPKDRLYGYTF.